These 19 T cell receptor beta chains came from one sample sequenced in a study of blood T cell repertoires in COVID-19. Data came from immunoSEQ multiplex PCR; TCRdb stores just in-frame clones and leaves some out. Altogether 100,000 to 150,000 clones are present, about 86% being singletons, with the ten largest covering about 2.4%. The sequenced sample was PBMCs or T cells enriched from blood (not recorded which). The receptors originated from a man aged 40-49 years with acute COVID-19.

The V call is TRBV29-1, the J call TRBJ1-1; 9 bases fit TRBD1. V gave up 0 bases and J gave up 11 bases; unmatched junction bases: 10. CDR3 length: 14 amino acids. Germline V gene data show CDR1 as SQVTM and CDR2 as ANQGSEA. The CDR3 DNA sequence: TGCAGCGTTGAAGATAAGTCCGCACAGGGGGCGGCTTTCTTT. This encodes CSVEDKSAQGAAFF. Full variable domain (rest looked up from reference TRBV29-1 and TRBJ1-1): SAVISQKPSRDICQRGTSLTIQCQVDSQVTMMFWYRQQPGQSLTLIATANQGSEATYESGFVIDKFPISRPNLTFSTLTVSNMSPEDSSIYLCSVEDKSAQGAAFFGQGTRLTVV.

This clone was detected only a few times. V and J are TRBV28 and TRBJ1-4; D perhaps matches TRBD1 (5 bases). Germline V gene lookup returns CDR1 MDHEN and CDR2 SYDVKM. This CDR3 is 14 amino acids long. V was clipped by 4 bases and J by 8 bases, with 14 bases between them. CDR3 sequence: CASSSSGHREKLFF. The DNA for the CDR3 is TGTGCCAGCAGTTCATCTGGACACAGGGAAAAACTGTTTTTT.

This clone showed up just once. The same CDR3 is also encoded by other DNA sequences in this sample. The V and J genes are TRBV13 and TRBJ1-1, with TRBD1 matching 11 bases. Looked up from germline, CDR1 is PRHDT and CDR2 is FYEKMQ (reference sequence). This CDR3 region has 14 residues. With V trimmed by 5 bases and J by 5 bases, 4 bases remained unmatched. CDR3 in amino acids: CASSLGQGGTEAFF. The CDR3 DNA is TGTGCCAGCAGCCTGGGACAGGGGGGGACTGAAGCTTTCTTT.

The V call is TRBV2, the J call TRBJ1-1; unclear D gene. V lost 8 bases and J 10 bases, leaving 17 bases between the germline ends. Per germline, CDR1 SNHLY and CDR2 FYNNEI. The CDR3 is made up of 12 amino acids. CDR3 in DNA: TGTGCCAGCCATCTAATACGACCGGGAGCTTTCTTT. Protein sequence: CASHLIRPGAFF.

Only one count was recorded for this clone. The rearrangement joins TRBV6-5 to TRBJ2-7, with TRBD1 as a possible D gene (5 bases). CDR1 is MNHEY and CDR2 is SVGAGI in the germline V gene. V dropped 6 bases and J dropped 3 bases, with 12 bases sitting between them. The CDR3 runs 13 residues. The CDR3: CASRANRFYEQYF. The CDR3 nucleotides read TGTGCCAGCAGAGCGAACAGGTTCTACGAGCAGTACTTC.

On this clone: At one of its ends the junction is not consistent with the germline gene, which may arise from a read error. The CDR3 DNA sequence: TGTGCCAGCAGTTTCCGGTCCGATCCCTCCCACAATGAGCAGTTCTTC. This sequence encodes CASSFRSDPSHNEQFF. The gene calls are TRBV27 and TRBJ2-1; D is undetermined. The germline V gene has CDR1 MNHEY and CDR2 SMNVEV (reference sequence). The length of the CDR3 is 16 residues.

This chain connects TRBV27 to TRBJ2-7, with 8 bases matching TRBD1. CDR1 and CDR2 (germline): MNHEY, SMNVEV (reference sequence). The CDR3 totals 14 residues. Unmatched junction bases numbered 5, after V lost 2 bases and J lost 5 bases. This CDR3 is CASSLTHRGNEQYF. The CDR3 nucleotides are TGTGCCAGCAGTTTAACCCACAGGGGGAACGAGCAGTACTTC.

The V gene is TRBV4-2, the J gene TRBJ1-4; TRBD1 matches at 7 bases. The CDR3 covers 16 residues. After removal of 0 bases from V and 8 bases from J, the junction contained 9 bases not matched to a gene. The germline gives CDR1 LGHNA, CDR2 YNFKEQ. CDR3 coding DNA: TGTGCCAGCAGCCAAGATCTGCGACAGGGACGAGAAAAACTGTTTTTT. It yields the protein CASSQDLRQGREKLFF.

This chain joins TRBV28 and TRBJ2-5; D is possibly TRBD2 (6 bases). The CDR3 is 15 amino acids. V lost 5 bases, J lost 5 bases, and 18 bases lay in between. Germline V gene sequence: CDR1 MDHEN, CDR2 SYDVKM. The CDR3 bases are TGTGCCAGCAGTCCCGGGGGAACAGACTTGGAGACCCAGTACTTC. This translates into CASSPGGTDLETQYF.

V usage is TRBV19 and J usage is TRBJ2-1; TRBD1 matches at 9 bases. Germline V lookup: CDR1 LNHDA, CDR2 SQIVND (reference sequence). With 2 bases clipped from V and 2 bases from J, the junction kept 7 bases outside the gene matches. This CDR3 is 17 amino acids long. The DNA of the CDR3 is TGTGCCAGTAGTATATCTCCGGGACAGGGCACCTACAATGAGCAGTTCTTC. Protein: CASSISPGQGTYNEQFF.

The genes are TRBV5-1 and TRBJ2-3, with D perhaps matching TRBD1 (6 bases). The CDR3 runs 15 residues. Trimming removed 2 bases at V and 1 base at J, with 11 bases between. Germline V gene data show CDR1 as SGHRS and CDR2 as YFSETQ. As DNA, the CDR3 is TGCGCCAGCAGCTTAAGGGGGTTTCGCACAGATACGCAGTATTTT. Amino acid sequence: CASSLRGFRTDTQYF.

The chain joins TRBV28 to TRBJ2-7; 8 nucleotides align to TRBD1. This CDR3 has 13 residues. Trimming at V came to 9 bases and at J to 4 bases, leaving 8 bases not matched to a gene. Germline CDR1 is MDHEN and CDR2 is SYDVKM. In nucleotides, the CDR3 is TGTGCCAGTTCACAGGGGGTAAGGTACGAGCAGTACTTC. This sequence encodes CASSQGVRYEQYF.

The rearrangement links TRBV19 to TRBJ1-1; 11 bases line up with TRBD1. Trimming cost V 5 bases and J 6 bases; bases outside gene matches: 8. Germline CDR1 is LNHDA and CDR2 is SQIVND (reference sequence). The CDR3 sequence is 15 residues long. In nucleotides, the CDR3 is TGTGCCAGTAGTCCCTGGACAGGGGGCCCGGCTGAAGCTTTCTTT. This gives the protein CASSPWTGGPAEAFF.

This chain connects TRBV19 to TRBJ1-4; D gene uncertain. CDR1 and CDR2 from the germline V gene are LNHDA and SQIVND (reference sequence). Trimming pared 6 bases from V and 0 bases from J, leaving 8 bases between. The CDR3 consists of 14 residues. CDR3 amino acids: CASSRVTTNEKLFF. The CDR3 bases are TGTGCCAGTAGCCGGGTTACAACTAATGAAAAACTGTTTTTT. Together with reference TRBV19 and TRBJ1-4, the CDR3 gives the full variable domain: DGGITQSPKYLFRKEGQNVTLSCEQNLNHDAMYWYRQDPGQGLRLIYYSQIVNDFQKGDIAEGYSVSREKKESFPLTVTSAQKNPTAFYLCASSRVTTNEKLFFGSGTQLSVL.

The chain is built from TRBV3-1 (or the pseudogene TRBV3-2) and TRBJ2-1; 8 nucleotides align to TRBD1. CDR1 and CDR2 from the germline V gene are LGHDT and YNNKEL (reference sequence). V lost 0 bases, J lost 2 bases, and 6 bases stayed unmatched. This CDR3 has 17 amino acids. For the CDR3, the DNA is TGTGCCAGCAGCCAAGATTCGACAGGGGCTGCCTACAATGAGCAGTTCTTC. It yields the protein CASSQDSTGAAYNEQFF.

This chain connects TRBV3-1 (or the pseudogene TRBV3-2) to TRBJ2-3; 14 nucleotides match TRBD2. Germline V CDR1 and CDR2: LGHDT, YNNKEL (reference sequence). This CDR3 comprises 16 residues. Unmatched junction bases numbered 5, after V lost 3 bases and J lost 6 bases. The CDR3, as DNA: TGTGCCAGCAGCCAGGGACTAGCGGGAGTTGGGGATACGCAGTATTTT. Encoded protein: CASSQGLAGVGDTQYF.

The chain couples TRBV12-2 to TRBJ1-4; the D segment call TRBD1 is taken from the table without a DNA check. TRBV12-2 is a listed pseudogene. The CDR3 extends over 17 amino acids. The CDR3 DNA reads as TGTGCAAGTCGCCTCTGGGGACAGCAAGAACCTAATGAAAAACTGTTTTTT. It codes for CASRLWGQQEPNEKLFF.

This chain's CDR3 is CASTYSNQPQHF. DNA for the CDR3: TGTGCCAGTACCTATAGCAATCAGCCCCAGCATTTT. This sequence joins TRBV19 and TRBJ1-5; D is uncertain. The CDR3 consists of 12 residues. Germline CDR1 LNHDA, CDR2 SQIVND (reference sequence). Trimming shortened V by 7 bases and J by 0 bases, and 4 bases separated the two germline ends.

A remark on this clone: This same CDR3 is encoded by further DNA sequences in the sample. The chain is built from TRBV19 and TRBJ2-4; TRBD2 is a possible D gene (7 bases). The V end lost 3 bases, the J end lost 8 bases, and 14 bases lay between the germline ends. The germline V gene has CDR1 LNHDA and CDR2 SQIVND (reference sequence). The CDR3 contains 14 residues. CDR3 sequence (DNA): TGTGCCAGTAGTATTGGCGGGGGCAGGGACATTCAGTACTTC. This encodes CASSIGGGRDIQYF.